This T cell receptor beta chain came from a study of cytomegalovirus exposure and HLA in healthy donors. For the study at large: A subsequent analysis reported that the 110 or so validation repertoires were produced on the same platform that had also been used for the 666 first-cohort repertoires.

Per the germline V gene, CDR1 is SGHDT and CDR2 is YYEEEE. The CDR3 runs to 17 residues. V lost 4 bases and J 5 bases, leaving 25 bases between the germline ends. Sequenced by immunoSEQ multiplex PCR; TCRdb stores in-frame clones only, minus some. The sample has about 280,000 clones, 88% seen once. V usage is TRBV5-6 and J usage is TRBJ2-7; a possible D gene is TRBD1 (6 bases). This clonotype was sampled from a woman aged 18 to 35 in good health and CMV-seronegative. The sample taken for sequencing was PBMCs. CDR3 sequence: CASSPTPSWQGNNEQYF. The DNA of the CDR3 is TGTGCCAGCAGCCCGACTCCCAGTTGGCAGGGGAATAACGAGCAGTACTTC.